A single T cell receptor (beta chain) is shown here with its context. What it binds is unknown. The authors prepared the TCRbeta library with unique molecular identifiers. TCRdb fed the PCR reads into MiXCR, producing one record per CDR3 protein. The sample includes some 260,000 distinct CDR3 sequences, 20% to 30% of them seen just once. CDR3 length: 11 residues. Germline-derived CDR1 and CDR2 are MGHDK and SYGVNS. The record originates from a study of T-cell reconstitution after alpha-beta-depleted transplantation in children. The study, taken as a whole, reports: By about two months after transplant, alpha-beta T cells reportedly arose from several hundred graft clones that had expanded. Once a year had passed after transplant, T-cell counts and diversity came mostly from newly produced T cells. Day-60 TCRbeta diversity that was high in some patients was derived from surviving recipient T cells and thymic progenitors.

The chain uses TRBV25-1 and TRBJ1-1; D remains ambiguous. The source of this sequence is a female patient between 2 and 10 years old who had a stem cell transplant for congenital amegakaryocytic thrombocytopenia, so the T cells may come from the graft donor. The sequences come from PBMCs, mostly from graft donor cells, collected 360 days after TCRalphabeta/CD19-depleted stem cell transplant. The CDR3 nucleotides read TGTGGGTCGCAAGCCAACACTGAAGCTTTCTTT. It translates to CGSQANTEAFF.